Reported below is one TCR beta chain. V shed 0 bases and J 11 bases; nucleotides not matched to a gene: 8. Germline V CDR1 and CDR2: SGHTA, FQGNSA. This CDR3 is built from 15 residues. Alongside a J-beta primer mix, a sample-barcoded 5' primer served in a second PCR lasting about 7 to 12 cycles. TCRdb re-analysed the 5' RACE reads in MiXCR, keeping a single row per CDR3 protein. The sample consists of approximately 600,000 distinct CDR3 sequences, roughly 53% of them appearing once. The data originate from a study of blood T cells in healthy people across ages. Sequenced material: blood. This chain connects TRBV7-2 to TRBJ2-5; TRBD2 matches at 11 bases. The origin of this receptor is a man aged 60 to 69 in good health. CDR3 sequence (DNA): TGTGCCAGCAGCTTAGCGGGGACTAGCGGCAATGAGCAGTACTTC. Amino acids: CASSLAGTSGNEQYF.